These T cell receptor beta chains were read from a single sample in a study of T cell responses to AZD1222 COVID-19 vaccine. Repertoires were generated with immunoSEQ multiplex PCR, while TCRdb's copy carries only in-frame clones and drops some. The sample comprises roughly 140,000 clones, about nine tenths of which are singletons, and less than 2% rests with the top ten. Material: peripheral blood, obtained 28 days after the second AZD1222 dose. All receptors derive from an adult who received the AZD1222 COVID-19 vaccine. The CDR3 runs from the conserved cysteine through the conserved F or W. D genes are given only for firm matches. Not every row has a clone size; where given, it reads once, few, many or a size class.

d_gene,v_gene,j_gene,abundance,CDR3aa,CDR3nt
.,TRBV5-1,TRBJ2-1,.,CASSSQGYNEQFF,TGCGCCAGCAGCTCACAGGGATACAATGAGCAGTTCTTC
.,TRBV3-1/TRBV3-2,TRBJ2-7,once,CASSQGQGGEQYF,TGTGCCAGCAGCCAAGGACAGGGAGGCGAGCAGTACTTC
.,TRBV2,TRBJ2-3,.,CASSFRGGGTDTQYF,TGTGCCAGCAGTTTTCGGGGCGGGGGCACAGATACGCAGTATTTT
.,TRBV30,TRBJ1-2,.,CAWSGWQVGGYTF,TGTGCCTGGAGTGGTTGGCAGGTCGGCGGCTACACCTTC
.,TRBV3-1/TRBV3-2,TRBJ2-6,.,CASSQAMVSGANVLTF,TGTGCCAGCAGCCAAGCTATGGTCTCCGGGGCCAACGTCCTGACTTTC
TRBD1,TRBV5-1,TRBJ2-7,.,CASSPGDREPYEQYF,TGCGCCAGCAGCCCCGGGGACAGGGAACCCTACGAGCAGTACTTC
.,TRBV11-2,TRBJ2-7,.,CASSPGGEQYF,TGTGCCAGCAGCCCAGGAGGGGAGCAGTACTTC
.,TRBV5-6,TRBJ1-1,.,CASSFRRVLTEAFF,TGTGCCAGCAGCTTTAGAAGGGTTCTCACTGAAGCTTTCTTT
.,TRBV6-5,TRBJ1-1,.,CASRLGGRLRTEAFF,TGTGCCAGCCGCCTAGGGGGGAGGCTGAGGACTGAAGCTTTCTTT
.,TRBV6-5,TRBJ1-1,.,CASRPWTPNTEAFF,TGTGCCAGCAGACCGTGGACCCCGAACACTGAAGCTTTCTTT
.,TRBV27,TRBJ2-1,.,CASSAQGFSYNEQFF,TGTGCCAGCAGTGCCCAGGGGTTCTCCTACAATGAGCAGTTCTTC
.,TRBV18,TRBJ2-5,.,CASSPGTGLKTQYF,TGTGCCAGCTCACCAGGTACGGGATTGAAGACCCAGTACTTC
.,TRBV6-1,TRBJ1-1,.,CASSEAKQRAQAFF,TGTGCCAGCAGTGAAGCCAAACAGAGGGCCCAAGCTTTCTTT
.,TRBV11-2,TRBJ1-3,.,CASSSPNHRAGNTIYF,TGTGCCAGCAGCTCCCCCAATCACAGGGCTGGAAACACCATATATTTT
.,TRBV5-8,TRBJ1-5,.,CASSPGLGIDQPQHF,TGTGCCAGCAGCCCGGGGCTGGGGATCGATCAGCCCCAGCATTTT
TRBD1,TRBV14,TRBJ1-5,.,CASSQGSGGIQPQHF,TGTGCCAGCAGCCAAGGGTCAGGGGGCATTCAGCCCCAGCATTTT
TRBD1,TRBV7-9,TRBJ1-2,.,CASSTPGTGERGYTF,TGTGCCAGCAGCACTCCCGGGACAGGGGAGCGGGGCTACACCTTC
.,TRBV24-1,TRBJ1-2,.,CATTSNKGRGGGYTF,TGTGCCACCACCAGCAATAAGGGGCGAGGGGGTGGCTACACCTTC
.,TRBV10-2,TRBJ1-6,.,CATQDRSSYNSPLHF,TGCGCCACCCAAGACAGAAGCTCCTATAATTCACCCCTCCACTTT